This TCR beta chain originates from a study of OX40 agonist ivuxolimab in advanced cancers. For the study at large: Ivuxolimab, which is an agonistic anti-OX40 (CD134) antibody, was administered to the patients. Regarding the study as a whole: In the 0.1 to 3.0 mg/kg range, CD4+ and CD8+ blood T cells had expanded clonally by week 6. Also present in some nonresponders was a low level of normalized T-cell clonal expansion.

The table came from immunoSEQ multiplex PCR; TCRdb's copy has only in-frame clones and leaves some out. The sample yields fewer than 85,000 clones, around 85% seen once. Germline loops: CDR1 WNHNN, CDR2 SYGVQD (reference sequence). The V and J ends lost 10 bases and 3 bases respectively, with 15 bases between them. This CDR3 contains 13 residues. No patient had autoimmune disease or received systemic immunosuppression. As to this clone: Its antigen is undetermined.

The material was CD4+ or CD8+ T cells sorted from blood, obtained in a trial of the OX40 agonist ivuxolimab. This chain connects TRBV10-1 to TRBJ2-5; the D gene is possibly TRBD1 (6 bases). The origin of this receptor is an adult with an advanced solid tumor such as melanoma, head and neck, liver or kidney cancer. In nucleotides, the CDR3 is TGCGCCACGTCGCAGGGGTTGGAAGAGACCCAGTACTTC. Encoded protein: CATSQGLEETQYF.